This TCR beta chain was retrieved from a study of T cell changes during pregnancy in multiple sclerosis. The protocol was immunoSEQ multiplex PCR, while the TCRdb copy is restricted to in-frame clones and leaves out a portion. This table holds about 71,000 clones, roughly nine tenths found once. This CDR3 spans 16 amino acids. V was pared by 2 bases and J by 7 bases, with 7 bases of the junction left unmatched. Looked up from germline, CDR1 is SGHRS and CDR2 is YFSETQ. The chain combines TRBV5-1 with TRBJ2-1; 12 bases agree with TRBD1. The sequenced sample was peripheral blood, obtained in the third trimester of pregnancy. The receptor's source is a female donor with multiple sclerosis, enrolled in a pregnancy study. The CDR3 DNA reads TGCGCCAGCAGCTTCCTCCGGGACAGGGGGCAAAATGAGCAGTTCTTC. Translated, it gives CASSFLRDRGQNEQFF.